These 17 T cell receptor beta chains were all obtained from the same sample, sequenced in a study of shared clonotypes between healthy human individuals. Data came from immunoSEQ multiplex PCR; TCRdb stores just in-frame clones and leaves some out. The sample contains roughly 1 million clones, about 75% of which appear only once. Sequenced input: memory CD4+ T cells sorted from blood. Specified subset: CD45RA-negative fraction. Receptors were obtained from a man younger than 30 in good health.

This rearrangement joins TRBV9 to TRBJ1-2, with D unresolved. The CDR3 has 15 residues. V was trimmed by 0 bases and J by 5 bases, leaving 14 bases between them. Per germline, CDR1 SGDLS and CDR2 YYNGEE. The CDR3: CASSVEWGSGYGYTF. CDR3 nucleotides: TGTGCCAGCAGCGTAGAATGGGGATCCGGGTATGGCTACACCTTC.

This chain uses TRBV5-8 with TRBJ2-6; D ambiguous. The CDR3 sequence is 14 residues long. Trimming shortened V by 0 bases and J by 0 bases, and 1 base separated the two germline ends. CDR1 and CDR2 (germline): SGHTS, YDEGEE. The CDR3 is CASSLDSGANVLTF. The CDR3 DNA follows: TGTGCCAGCAGCTTGGACTCTGGGGCCAACGTCCTGACTTTC.

This clone occurred a few times. The gene calls are TRBV27 and TRBJ1-1, with TRBD1 identical over 11 bases. The CDR3 runs 13 residues. Germline CDR1 is MNHEY and CDR2 is SMNVEV (reference sequence). The V segment lost 3 bases and the J segment 11 bases; nucleotides outside the gene matches: 5. The CDR3 DNA reads TGTGCCAGCAGTTTGGACAGGGGGCAGGTGGCTTTCTTT. Encoded protein: CASSLDRGQVAFF.

The chain links TRBV7-2 to TRBJ2-7, with 8 nucleotides matching TRBD2. The length of the CDR3 is 15 residues. Germline-derived CDR1 and CDR2 are SGHTA and FQGNSA. V lost 1 base to trimming and J lost 4 bases; unmatched junction nucleotides: 6. The CDR3 region is CASSLDSSGGYEQYF. CDR3 DNA sequence: TGTGCCAGCAGCTTAGATTCCAGCGGGGGATACGAGCAGTACTTC.

V is TRBV5-1 and J is TRBJ2-7, with 8 bases that match TRBD2. CDR1 and CDR2 (germline): SGHRS, YFSETQ. This CDR3 region has 14 residues. The V and J ends lost 0 bases and 5 bases, in that order; junction bases with no gene match: 4. Written as DNA, the CDR3 is TGCGCCAGCAGCTTGGGAGCGGGGGCCAACGAGCAGTACTTC. Encoded protein: CASSLGAGANEQYF.

The CDR3 sequence: CASSLDPVLSPLHF. DNA of the CDR3: TGTGCCAGCAGCTTAGACCCCGTCCTTTCACCCCTCCACTTT. This rearrangement joins TRBV7-9 to TRBJ1-6; the D is unclear. The CDR3 spans 14 residues. The V end lost 1 base, the J end lost 9 bases, and 10 bases lay between the germline ends. Germline CDR1 reads SEHNR; CDR2 reads FQNEAQ (reference sequence).

On this clone: At the DNA level, this CDR3 is encoded by other sequences in the same sample as well. The chain uses TRBV2 and TRBJ2-7; D could derive from TRBD1 or TRBD2 (5 bases each). The germline V gene encodes CDR1 SNHLY and CDR2 FYNNEI. CDR3 length: 11 residues. The V end lost 8 bases, the J end lost 2 bases, and 7 bases lay between the germline ends. The CDR3 sequence is CASSGPYEQYF. The CDR3 DNA is TGTGCCAGCTCGGGGCCCTACGAGCAGTACTTC. Combining the CDR3 with reference TRBV2 and TRBJ2-7 gives the whole variable domain EPEVTQTPSHQVTQMGQEVILRCVPISNHLYFYWYRQILGQKVEFLVSFYNNEISEKSEIFDDQFSVERPDGSNFTLKIRSTKLEDSAMYFCASSGPYEQYFGPGTRLTVT.

On this clone: In the same sample, other DNA sequences code for this CDR3. The chain uses TRBV5-4 and TRBJ1-2, with D hard to call. Between the trimmed V and J ends, which lost 5 bases and 0 bases, there was a span of 11 bases. Germline CDR1 and CDR2: SGHNT and YYREEE (reference sequence). CDR3 length: 14 residues. CDR3 sequence: CASSLWATNYGYTF. CDR3 nucleotide sequence: TGTGCCAGCAGTCTCTGGGCGACTAACTATGGCTACACCTTC.

V usage is TRBV13 and J usage is TRBJ2-7; 9 nucleotides agree with TRBD1. Germline values: CDR1 PRHDT, CDR2 FYEKMQ (reference sequence). The V and J ends lost 4 bases and 1 base, in that order; junction bases with no gene match: 8. The CDR3 sequence is 16 residues long. The CDR3 nucleotides read TGTGCCAGCAGCTGGGGGACAGGGTTGGGGTCCTACGAGCAGTACTTC. It translates to CASSWGTGLGSYEQYF.

The chain employs TRBV5-4 and TRBJ1-2; possible D gene TRBD1, 5 bases. Germline V lookup: CDR1 SGHNT, CDR2 YYREEE (reference sequence). Trimming pared 4 bases from V and 4 bases from J, leaving 17 bases between. This CDR3 is 15 amino acids long. CDR3 bases: TGTGCCAGCAGCCCAAAGGGAGGGGATGGCTATGGCTACACCTTC. Its protein product is CASSPKGGDGYGYTF.

The J gene is TRBJ1-2, the V gene TRBV6-1; a weak D match, TRBD1 (6 bases). V gave up 6 bases and J gave up 4 bases, with 12 bases separating them. The germline gives CDR1 MNHNS, CDR2 SASEGT. The CDR3 is made up of 13 amino acids. CDR3: CASRPGQTYGYTF. In nucleotides, the CDR3 is TGTGCCAGCAGACCCGGACAGACCTATGGCTACACCTTC.

This clone has ten or more counts. This chain links TRBV7-2 with TRBJ2-5, with D possibly TRBD1 on 5 matching bases. V was shortened by 1 base and J by 2 bases, with 8 bases between the two germline ends. Germline V gene lookup returns CDR1 SGHTA and CDR2 FQGNSA. The CDR3 length is 14 residues. The CDR3 loop reads CASSLGYRQETQYF. Here the CDR3 DNA reads TGTGCCAGCAGCTTAGGATACAGGCAAGAGACCCAGTACTTC.

The V gene is TRBV6-6, the J gene TRBJ1-2; D possibly corresponds to TRBD1 (5 bases). The CDR3 is 14 residues long. Germline V gives CDR1 MNHNY, CDR2 SVGAGI (reference sequence). The ends were cut back, 4 bases at V and 3 bases at J, with 12 bases in the middle. This CDR3 reads CASSSWDGYYGYTF. The CDR3 coding sequence is TGTGCCAGCAGTTCTTGGGACGGATACTATGGCTACACCTTC.

The CDR3 sequence: CASSPTGQIYENTEAFF. CDR3 DNA: TGTGCCAGCAGTCCGACAGGGCAGATATACGAGAACACTGAAGCTTTCTTT. J is TRBJ1-1 and V is TRBV2; 7 positions agree with TRBD1. Germline V gives CDR1 SNHLY, CDR2 FYNNEI. CDR3 length: 17 residues. Germline trimming cut 5 bases from V and 1 base from J; bases unmatched to any gene: 13.

The V call is TRBV4-2, the J call TRBJ2-2, with 12 bases matching TRBD2. This CDR3 spans 16 amino acids. CDR1 LGHNA and CDR2 YNFKEQ come from the germline V gene. Trimming cost V 3 bases and J 4 bases; bases outside gene matches: 3. DNA for the CDR3: TGTGCCAGCAGCCAGCTAGCGGGGGGGCTCACCGGGGAGCTGTTTTTT. Its protein is CASSQLAGGLTGELFF.

J is TRBJ1-2 and V is TRBV5-1; 8 bases map to TRBD1. V lost 0 bases and J lost 4; bases outside the gene matches: 2. Per the germline V gene, CDR1 is SGHRS and CDR2 is YFSETQ. The CDR3 consists of 14 residues. CDR3 region: CASSLGDRPYGYTF. The CDR3 DNA reads TGCGCCAGCAGCTTGGGGGACAGGCCCTATGGCTACACCTTC.

The J gene is TRBJ1-4, the V gene TRBV4-2; D is possibly TRBD1 (5 bases). V was trimmed by 1 base and J by 8 bases, leaving 17 bases between them. Germline V CDR1 and CDR2: LGHNA, YNFKEQ. There are 16 residues in the CDR3. DNA of the CDR3: TGTGCCAGCAGCCAAGGGGTCGGAGGGGCATCCGAAAAACTGTTTTTT. This encodes CASSQGVGGASEKLFF.